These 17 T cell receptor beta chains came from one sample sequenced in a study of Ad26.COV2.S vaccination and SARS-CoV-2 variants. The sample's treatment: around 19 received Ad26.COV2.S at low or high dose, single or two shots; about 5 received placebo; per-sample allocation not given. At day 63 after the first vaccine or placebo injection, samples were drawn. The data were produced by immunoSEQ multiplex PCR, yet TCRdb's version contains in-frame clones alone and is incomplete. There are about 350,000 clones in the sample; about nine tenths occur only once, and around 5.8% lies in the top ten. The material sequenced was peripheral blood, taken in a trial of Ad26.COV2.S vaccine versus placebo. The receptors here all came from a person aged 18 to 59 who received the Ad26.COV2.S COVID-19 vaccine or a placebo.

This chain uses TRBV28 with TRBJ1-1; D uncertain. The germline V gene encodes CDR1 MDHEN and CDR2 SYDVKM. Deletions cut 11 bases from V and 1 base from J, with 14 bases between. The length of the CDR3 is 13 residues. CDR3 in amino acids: CAASVRKNTEAFF. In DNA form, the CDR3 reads TGTGCCGCATCCGTTAGGAAGAACACTGAAGCTTTCTTT.

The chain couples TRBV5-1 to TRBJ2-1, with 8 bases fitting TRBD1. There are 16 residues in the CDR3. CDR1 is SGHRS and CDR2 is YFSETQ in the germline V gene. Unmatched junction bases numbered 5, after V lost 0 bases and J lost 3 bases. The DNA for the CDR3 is TGCGCCAGCAGCTTGGCAGGGGGACAGGTCTACAATGAGCAGTTCTTC. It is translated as CASSLAGGQVYNEQFF.

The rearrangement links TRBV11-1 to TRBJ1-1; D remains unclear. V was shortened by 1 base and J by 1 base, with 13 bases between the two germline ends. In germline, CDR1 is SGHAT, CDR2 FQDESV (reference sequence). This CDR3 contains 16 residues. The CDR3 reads CASSLESQWGNTEAFF. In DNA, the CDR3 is TGTGCCAGCAGCTTAGAGAGCCAGTGGGGGAACACTGAAGCTTTCTTT.

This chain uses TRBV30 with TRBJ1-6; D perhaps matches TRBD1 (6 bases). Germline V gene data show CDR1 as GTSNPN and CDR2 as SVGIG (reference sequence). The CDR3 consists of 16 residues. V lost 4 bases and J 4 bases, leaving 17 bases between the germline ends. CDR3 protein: CAWTGATEAYNSPLHF. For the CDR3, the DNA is TGTGCCTGGACAGGGGCGACGGAAGCATATAATTCACCCCTCCACTTT.

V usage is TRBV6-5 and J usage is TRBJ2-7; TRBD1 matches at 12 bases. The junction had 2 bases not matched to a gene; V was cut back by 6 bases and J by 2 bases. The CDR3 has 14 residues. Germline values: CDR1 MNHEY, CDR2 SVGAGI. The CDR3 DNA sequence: TGTGCCAGCAGGGGGACAGGGGGCCCCTACGAGCAGTACTTC. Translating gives CASRGTGGPYEQYF.

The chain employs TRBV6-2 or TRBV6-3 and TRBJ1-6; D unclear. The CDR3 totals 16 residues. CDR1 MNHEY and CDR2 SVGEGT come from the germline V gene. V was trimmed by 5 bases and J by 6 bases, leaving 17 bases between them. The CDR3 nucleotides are TGTGCCAGCAGTCCCGAAGAGTGGACGGGTAATTCACCCCTCCACTTT. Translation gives CASSPEEWTGNSPLHF.

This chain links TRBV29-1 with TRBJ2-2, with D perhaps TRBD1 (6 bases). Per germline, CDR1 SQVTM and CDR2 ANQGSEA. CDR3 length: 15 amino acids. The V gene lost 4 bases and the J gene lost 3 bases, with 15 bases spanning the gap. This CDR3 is CSVATGTKYTGELFF. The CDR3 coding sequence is TGCAGCGTTGCAACCGGGACAAAATACACCGGGGAGCTGTTTTTT.

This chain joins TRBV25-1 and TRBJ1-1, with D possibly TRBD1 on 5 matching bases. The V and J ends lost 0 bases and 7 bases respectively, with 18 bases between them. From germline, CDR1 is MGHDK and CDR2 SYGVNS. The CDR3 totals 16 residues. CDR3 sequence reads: CASSEYAGVGTVEAFF. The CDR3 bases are TGTGCCAGCAGTGAATATGCGGGGGTTGGGACCGTTGAAGCTTTCTTT.

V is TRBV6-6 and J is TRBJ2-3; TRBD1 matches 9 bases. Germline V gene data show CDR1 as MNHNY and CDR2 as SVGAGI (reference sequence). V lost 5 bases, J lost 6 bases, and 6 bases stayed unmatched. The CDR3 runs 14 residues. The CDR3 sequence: CASSNYRGRDTQYF. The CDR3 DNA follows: TGTGCCAGCAGTAACTACAGGGGGCGGGATACGCAGTATTTT.

CDR3 region: CASSLAQTETQYF. In nucleotides, the CDR3 is TGTGCCAGCAGCTTAGCCCAGACAGAGACCCAGTACTTC. J is TRBJ2-5 and V is TRBV11-3; D is ambiguous. The germline V gene has CDR1 SGHNT and CDR2 YENEEA. The CDR3 is 13 residues long. Between the trimmed V and J ends, which lost 1 base and 4 bases, there was a span of 7 bases.

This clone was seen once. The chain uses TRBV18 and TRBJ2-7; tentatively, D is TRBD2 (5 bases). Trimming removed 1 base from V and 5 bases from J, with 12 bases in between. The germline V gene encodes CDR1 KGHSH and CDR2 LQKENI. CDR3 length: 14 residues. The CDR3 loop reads CASSPRSAGHEQYF. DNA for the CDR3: TGTGCCAGCTCACCACGTAGCGCGGGTCACGAGCAGTACTTC.

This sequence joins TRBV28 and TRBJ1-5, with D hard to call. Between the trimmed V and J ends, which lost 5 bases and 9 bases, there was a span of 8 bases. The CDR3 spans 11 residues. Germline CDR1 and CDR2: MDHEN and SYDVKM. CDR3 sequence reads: CASSSQPPQHF. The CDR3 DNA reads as TGTGCCAGCAGTAGTCAGCCGCCCCAGCATTTT.

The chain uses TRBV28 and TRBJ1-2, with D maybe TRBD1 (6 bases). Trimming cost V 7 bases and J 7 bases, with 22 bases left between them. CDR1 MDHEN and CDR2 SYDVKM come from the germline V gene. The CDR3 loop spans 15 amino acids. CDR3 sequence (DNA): TGTGCCAGCACATTATTATCAGGGGCGACGGGTGGCTACACCTTC. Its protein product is CASTLLSGATGGYTF.

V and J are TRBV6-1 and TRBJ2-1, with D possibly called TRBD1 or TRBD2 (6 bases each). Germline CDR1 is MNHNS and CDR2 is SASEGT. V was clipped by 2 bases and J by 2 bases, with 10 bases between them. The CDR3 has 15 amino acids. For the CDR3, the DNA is TGTGCCAGCAGTGAAATGGAGGGGGCCTACAATGAGCAGTTCTTC. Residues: CASSEMEGAYNEQFF.

Here the CDR3 DNA reads TGCAGCGTTGACAGGGGGGTTGGGACCTACGAGCAGTACTTC. This gives the protein CSVDRGVGTYEQYF. V usage is TRBV29-1 and J usage is TRBJ2-7; TRBD1 might be the D (7 bases). Germline CDR1 is SQVTM and CDR2 is ANQGSEA. Trimming took off 3 bases at V and 2 bases at J, with 14 bases between the two ends. This CDR3 region has 14 residues.

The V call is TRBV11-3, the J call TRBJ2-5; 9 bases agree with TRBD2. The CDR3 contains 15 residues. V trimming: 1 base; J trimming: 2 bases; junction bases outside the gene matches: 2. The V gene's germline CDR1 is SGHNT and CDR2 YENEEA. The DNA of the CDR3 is TGTGCCAGCAGCTTAGGGACTAGCGATCAAGAGACCCAGTACTTC. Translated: CASSLGTSDQETQYF.

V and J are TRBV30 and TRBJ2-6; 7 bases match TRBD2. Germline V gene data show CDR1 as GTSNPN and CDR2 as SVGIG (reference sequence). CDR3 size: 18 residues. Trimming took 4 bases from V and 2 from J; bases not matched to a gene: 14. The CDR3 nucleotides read TGTGCCTGGAAAAGAACCCCGGGGGGTTTTACTGGGGCCAACGTCCTGACTTTC. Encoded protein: CAWKRTPGGFTGANVLTF.